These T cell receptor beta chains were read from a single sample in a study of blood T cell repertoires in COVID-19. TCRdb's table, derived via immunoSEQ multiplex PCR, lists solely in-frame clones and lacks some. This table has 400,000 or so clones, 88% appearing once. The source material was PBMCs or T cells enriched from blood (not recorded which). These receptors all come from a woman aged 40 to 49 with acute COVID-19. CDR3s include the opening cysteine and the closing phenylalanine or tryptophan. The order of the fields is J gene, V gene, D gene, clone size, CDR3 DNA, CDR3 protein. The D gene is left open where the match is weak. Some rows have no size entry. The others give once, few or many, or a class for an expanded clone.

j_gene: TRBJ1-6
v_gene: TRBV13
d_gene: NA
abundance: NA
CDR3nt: TGTGCCAGCAGCTTTGGGGAACAGGGTTCACCCCTCCACTTT
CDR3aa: CASSFGEQGSPLHF

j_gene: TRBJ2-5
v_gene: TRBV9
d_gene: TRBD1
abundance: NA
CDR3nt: TGTGCCAGCAGCTACAGGGGGGTGGGGGCACAAGGAGAGACCCAGTACTTC
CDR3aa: CASSYRGVGAQGETQYF

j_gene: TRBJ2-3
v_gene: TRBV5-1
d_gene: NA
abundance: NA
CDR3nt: TGCGCCAGCAGCTTGTTGGGTTCCAGCGATACAGATACGCAGTATTTT
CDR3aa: CASSLLGSSDTDTQYF

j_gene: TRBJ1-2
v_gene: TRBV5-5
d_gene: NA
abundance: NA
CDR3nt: TGTGCCAGCAGCTTTAAACAAAACAGGGAGAGTGGTGGCTACACCTTC
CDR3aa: CASSFKQNRESGGYTF

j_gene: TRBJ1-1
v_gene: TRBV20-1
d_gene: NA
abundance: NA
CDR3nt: TGCAGTGCTGAGCAGCGCGAAGCTTTCTTT
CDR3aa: CSAEQREAFF

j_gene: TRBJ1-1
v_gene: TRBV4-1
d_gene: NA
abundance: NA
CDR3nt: TGCGCCAGCAGCCGAAGCGACAGCTCTGAAGCTTTCTTT
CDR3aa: CASSRSDSSEAFF

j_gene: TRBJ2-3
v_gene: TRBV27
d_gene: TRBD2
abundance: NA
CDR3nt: TGTGCCAGTCGGTGGGGGGGAAGCACAGATACGCAGTATTTT
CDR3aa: CASRWGGSTDTQYF

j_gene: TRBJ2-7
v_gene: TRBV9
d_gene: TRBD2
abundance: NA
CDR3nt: TGTGCCAGCAGCGTTGAGGGCGGGGGGCCATACTACGAGCAGTACTTC
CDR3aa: CASSVEGGGPYYEQYF

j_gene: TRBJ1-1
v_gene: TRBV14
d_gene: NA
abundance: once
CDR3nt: TGTGCCAGCAGCCAATATGTTTACACTGAAGCTTTCTTT
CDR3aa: CASSQYVYTEAFF

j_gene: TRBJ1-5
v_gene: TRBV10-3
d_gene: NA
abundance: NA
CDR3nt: TGTGCCATCAGTGAGTCTGTCAGTGCCGTTCAGCCCCAGCATTTT
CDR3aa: CAISESVSAVQPQHF

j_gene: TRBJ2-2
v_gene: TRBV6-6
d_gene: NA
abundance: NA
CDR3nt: TGTGCCAGCAGCCAACAGGGAACCGGGGAGCTGTTTTTT
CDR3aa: CASSQQGTGELFF